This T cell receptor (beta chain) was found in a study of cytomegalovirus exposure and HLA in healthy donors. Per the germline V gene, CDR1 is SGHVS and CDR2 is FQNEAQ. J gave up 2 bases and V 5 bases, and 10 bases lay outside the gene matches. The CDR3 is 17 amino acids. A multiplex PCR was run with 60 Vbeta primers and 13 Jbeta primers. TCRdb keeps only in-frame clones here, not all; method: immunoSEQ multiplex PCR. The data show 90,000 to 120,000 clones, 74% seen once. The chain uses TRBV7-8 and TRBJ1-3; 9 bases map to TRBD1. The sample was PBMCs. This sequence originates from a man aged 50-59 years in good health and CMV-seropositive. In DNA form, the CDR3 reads TGTGCCAGCAGCCGATTATGGGGACAGGGAGCTGGAAACACCATATATTTT. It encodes CASSRLWGQGAGNTIYF.